The T cell receptor beta chain under discussion was sequenced for a study of T cell responses to AZD1222 COVID-19 vaccine. This CDR3 has 14 amino acids. Germline CDR1 SGHRS, CDR2 YFSETQ. The V gene lost 4 bases and the J gene lost 5 bases, with 12 bases spanning the gap. TCRdb keeps only in-frame clones here, not all; method: immunoSEQ multiplex PCR. The sample records 160,000 or so clones, roughly nine tenths being singletons. The source is an adult who received the AZD1222 COVID-19 vaccine. V and J are TRBV5-1 and TRBJ1-4; D remains unclear. The source material was peripheral blood, sampled 28 days after the second AZD1222 dose. The CDR3 here is CASSPRTRNEKLFF. CDR3 bases: TGCGCCAGCAGCCCTCGGACGCGCAATGAAAAACTGTTTTTT.